This paragraph covers one TCR beta chain sequence. Its antigen is unknown. The CDR3 is 18 amino acids. The germline V gene encodes CDR1 SGHTA and CDR2 FQGNSA. The V end was cut by 6 bases, the J end by 3 bases, with 26 bases between. The data belong to a study of OX40 agonist ivuxolimab in advanced cancers. Whole-study findings and limits: Within 6 weeks, CD4+ and CD8+ blood T cells expanded clonally at 0.1 to 3.0 mg/kg.

TCRdb's copy holds only in-frame clones and misses some; the assay was immunoSEQ multiplex PCR. The sample shows 50,000 or so clones, 85% of them seen only once. The chain links TRBV7-2 to TRBJ1-2; possibly TRBD1 for D (5 bases). The receptor comes from an adult with an advanced solid tumor such as melanoma, head and neck, liver or kidney cancer. This sample comprised CD4+ or CD8+ T cells sorted from blood, obtained in a trial of the OX40 agonist ivuxolimab. Here the CDR3 DNA reads TGTGCCAGCAGTTTCAACCAATTTTTCGGGGGAGGGGACTATGGCTACACCTTC. Translation: CASSFNQFFGGGDYGYTF.